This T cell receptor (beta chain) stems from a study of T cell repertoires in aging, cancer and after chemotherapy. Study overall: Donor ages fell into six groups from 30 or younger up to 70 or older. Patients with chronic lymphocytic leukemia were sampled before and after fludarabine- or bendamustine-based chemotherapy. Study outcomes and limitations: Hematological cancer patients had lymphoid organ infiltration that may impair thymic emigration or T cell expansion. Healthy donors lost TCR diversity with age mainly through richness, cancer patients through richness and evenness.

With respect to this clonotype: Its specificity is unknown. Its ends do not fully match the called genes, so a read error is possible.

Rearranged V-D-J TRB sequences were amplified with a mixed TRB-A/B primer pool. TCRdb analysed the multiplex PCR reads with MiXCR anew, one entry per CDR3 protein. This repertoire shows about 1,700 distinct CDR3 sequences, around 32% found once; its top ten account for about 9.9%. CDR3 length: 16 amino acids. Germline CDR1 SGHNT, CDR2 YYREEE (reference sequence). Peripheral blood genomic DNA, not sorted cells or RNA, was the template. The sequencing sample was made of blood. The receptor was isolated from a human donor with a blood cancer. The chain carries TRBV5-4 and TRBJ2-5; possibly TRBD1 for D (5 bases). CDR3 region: CASTREPQRGQETHYF. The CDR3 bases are TGTGCCAGCACCCGCGAACCGCAGAGAGGACAAGAGACCCATTACTTC.